Below, one T cell receptor beta chain is given with its context. The sample originates from a study of T cells in localized non-small cell lung cancer. The protocol was immunoSEQ multiplex PCR, while the TCRdb copy is restricted to in-frame clones and leaves out a portion. The table lists about 70,000 clones, around 85% of them singletons. The TCR comes from a female donor of 60 years or more with stage I lung adenocarcinoma. The sample was peripheral blood, taken before any cancer treatment.

CDR3 DNA: TGTGCCAGCAGTTTATTCCGGTCAAAGGGGTCCTACGAGCAGTACTTC. Protein: CASSLFRSKGSYEQYF. This chain links TRBV28 with TRBJ2-7; weak D call: TRBD1 (5 bases). The germline CDR1 and CDR2 sequences are MDHEN and SYDVKM. V lost 1 base and J 1 base, leaving 14 bases between the germline ends. The CDR3 is made up of 16 amino acids. The full variable domain, rest sourced from reference TRBV28 and TRBJ2-7, is DVKVTQSSRYLVKRTGEKVFLECVQDMDHENMFWYRQDPGLGLRLIYFSYDVKMKEKGDIPEGYSVSREKKERFSLILESASTNQTSMYLCASSLFRSKGSYEQYFGPGTRLTVT.